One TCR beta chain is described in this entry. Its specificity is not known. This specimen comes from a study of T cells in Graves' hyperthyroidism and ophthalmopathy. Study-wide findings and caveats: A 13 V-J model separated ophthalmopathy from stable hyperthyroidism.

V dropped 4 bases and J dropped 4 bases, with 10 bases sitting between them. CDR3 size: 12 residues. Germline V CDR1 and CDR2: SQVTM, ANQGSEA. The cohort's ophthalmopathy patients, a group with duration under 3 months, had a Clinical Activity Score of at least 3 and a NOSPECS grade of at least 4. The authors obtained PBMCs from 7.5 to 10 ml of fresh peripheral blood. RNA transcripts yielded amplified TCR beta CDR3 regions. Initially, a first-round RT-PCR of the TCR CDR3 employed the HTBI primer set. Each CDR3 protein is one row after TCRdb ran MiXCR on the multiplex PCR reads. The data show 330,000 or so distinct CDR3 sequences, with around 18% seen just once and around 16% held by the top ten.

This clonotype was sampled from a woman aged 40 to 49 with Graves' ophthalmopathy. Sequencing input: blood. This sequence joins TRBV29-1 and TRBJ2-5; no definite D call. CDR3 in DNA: TGCAGCGTTGTGGGGAATGGAGAGACCCAGTACTTC. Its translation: CSVVGNGETQYF.